What follows describes a single T cell receptor beta chain. Antigen: not known. The treatment was: approximately nine-day PBMC culture with coronavirus spike peptide pools or control peptides (ViraFEST assay). This entry comes from a study of vaccination and CD4 T cells after COVID-19. This CDR3 region has 15 residues. The V gene's germline CDR1 is SGHTS and CDR2 YDEGEE. Trimming removed 0 bases from V and 0 bases from J, with 7 bases in between. Sequencing of cultured CD4+ T cell DNA used the Oncomine TCR Beta short-read assay. One entry per CDR3 protein results from TCRdb running MiXCR on the PCR reads. The sample contains some 15,000 distinct CDR3 sequences, about 31% of which appear only once.

This chain connects TRBV5-8 to TRBJ2-4, with no clear D. This clonotype was obtained from a human donor with COVID-19. Material: cultured CD4+ T cells from blood. The CDR3 region has the DNA TGTGCCAGCAGCTTGGAGCCTGTAGCCAAAAACATTCAGTACTTC. This gives the protein CASSLEPVAKNIQYF.